Listed here are 5 T cell receptor beta chains from one sample, sequenced in a study of blood T cell repertoires in COVID-19. Profiled with immunoSEQ multiplex PCR; TCRdb holds only in-frame clones, not every one. The data show 65,000 to 100,000 clones, roughly nine tenths seen once. Sample: peripheral blood. These receptors came from a man aged 50-59 years with acute or convalescent COVID-19.

V usage is TRBV12-3 or TRBV12-4 and J usage is TRBJ1-2; 7 bases align to TRBD1. V lost 7 bases, J lost 2 bases, and 4 bases stayed unmatched. The CDR3 is made up of 13 amino acids. CDR3 sequence reads: CASNPTGNYGYTF. The DNA for the CDR3 is TGTGCCAGCAATCCGACAGGGAACTATGGCTACACCTTC.

The CDR3 region has the DNA TGCAGCACTAGCGGGGTGGAGACCCAGTACTTC. Translated: CSTSGVETQYF. This chain links TRBV29-1 with TRBJ2-5; 10 bases are a match to TRBD2. Germline V gene data show CDR1 as SQVTM and CDR2 as ANQGSEA. This CDR3 is built from 11 residues. The V and J ends lost 8 bases and 5 bases, in that order; junction bases with no gene match: 2.

The chain has TRBV2 and TRBJ1-2; 8 bases are shared with TRBD1. CDR3 length: 14 residues. Germline-derived CDR1 and CDR2 are SNHLY and FYNNEI. J was trimmed by 4 bases and V by 6 bases; bases with no gene match: 7. In nucleotides, the CDR3 is TGTGCCAGCAGCGCAGACAGGGGCGGCTATGGCTACACCTTC. As protein: CASSADRGGYGYTF.

This clone was counted a single time. The gene calls are TRBV9 and TRBJ1-2; D is undetermined. This CDR3 has 15 amino acids. Germline V gene data show CDR1 as SGDLS and CDR2 as YYNGEE. Trimming left V 3 bases short and J 0 bases short, with 12 bases between. CDR3 nucleotide sequence: TGTGCCAGCAGCGCCTCCGTCGGGGCTAACTATGGCTACACCTTC. Amino acids: CASSASVGANYGYTF.

The gene calls are TRBV4-1 and TRBJ2-2; D ambiguous. CDR1 is MGHRA and CDR2 is YSYEKL in the germline V gene. The CDR3 is 13 residues long. V gave up 3 bases and J gave up 4 bases, with 6 bases separating them. The CDR3 nucleotides read TGCGCCAGCAGCCACTCGGTCACCGGGGAGCTGTTTTTT. This codes for CASSHSVTGELFF.